This T cell receptor beta chain was retrieved from a study of spatial heterogeneity in lung cancer. The study, taken as a whole, reports: Blood contained ubiquitous expanded tumor TCRs more at resection than at follow-up.

The CDR3 is made up of 13 amino acids. V was clipped by 5 bases and J by 8 bases, with 16 bases between them. The germline V gene encodes CDR1 DFQATT and CDR2 SNEGSKA (reference sequence). Time point reported: sample taken at primary tumor resection. No cells were sorted before sequencing. The whole RNA sequenced was extracted from tumor, nontumor lung or frozen PBMC. This clonotype was counted only a few times. Its antigen is unidentified. Via MiXCR, TCRdb re-called the 5' RACE reads, giving one row per CDR3 protein. This table has nearly 50,000 distinct CDR3 sequences, less than 9% appearing once. The TCR comes from a female donor with early-stage non-small cell lung cancer. Specimen: PBMCs, collected at surgery. The V gene is TRBV20-1, the J gene TRBJ1-3; unclear D gene. The CDR3 nucleotides read TGCAGTGCTTCGGGGAGGACTCAGGACACCATATATTTT. It translates to CSASGRTQDTIYF.